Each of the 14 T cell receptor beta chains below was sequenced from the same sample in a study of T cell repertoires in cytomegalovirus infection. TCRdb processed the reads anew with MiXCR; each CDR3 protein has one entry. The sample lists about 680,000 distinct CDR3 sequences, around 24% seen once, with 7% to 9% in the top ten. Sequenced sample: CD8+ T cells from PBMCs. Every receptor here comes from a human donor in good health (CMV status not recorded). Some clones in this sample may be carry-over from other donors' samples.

CDR3 nucleotides: TGCAGTGCTAACGACCCGGGGGGGAGGTACGAGCAGTACTTC. This sequence encodes CSANDPGGRYEQYF. J is TRBJ2-7 and V is TRBV20-1; 8 nucleotides match TRBD2. CDR3 length: 14 residues. J gave up 4 bases and V 4 bases, and 9 bases lay outside the gene matches. Per germline, CDR1 DFQATT and CDR2 SNEGSKA (reference sequence).

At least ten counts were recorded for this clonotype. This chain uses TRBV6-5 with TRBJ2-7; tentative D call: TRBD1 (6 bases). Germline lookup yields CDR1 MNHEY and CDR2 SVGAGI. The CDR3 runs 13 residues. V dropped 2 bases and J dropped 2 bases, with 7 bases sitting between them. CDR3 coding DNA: TGTGCCAGCAGTTACGGACAGCCCTACGAGCAGTACTTC. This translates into CASSYGQPYEQYF.

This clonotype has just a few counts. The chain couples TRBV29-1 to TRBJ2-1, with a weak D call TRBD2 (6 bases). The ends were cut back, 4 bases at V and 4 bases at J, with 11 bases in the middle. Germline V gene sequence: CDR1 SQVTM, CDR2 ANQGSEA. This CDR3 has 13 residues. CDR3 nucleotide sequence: TGCAGCGTTGTTTGGGACTCTTACAATGAGCAGTTCTTC. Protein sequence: CSVVWDSYNEQFF.

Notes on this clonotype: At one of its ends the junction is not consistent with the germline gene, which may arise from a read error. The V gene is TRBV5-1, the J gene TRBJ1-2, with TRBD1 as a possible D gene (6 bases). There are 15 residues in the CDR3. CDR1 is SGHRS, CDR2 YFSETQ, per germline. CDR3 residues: CAGRKNRAGADGYTF. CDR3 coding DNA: TGCGCCGGCAGAAAAAACAGGGCGGGAGCCGATGGCTACACCTTC. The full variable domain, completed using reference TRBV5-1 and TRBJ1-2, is KAGVTQTPRYLIKTRGQQVTLSCSPISGHRSVSWYQQTPGQGLQFLFEYFSETQRNKGNFPGRFSGRQFSNSRSEMNVSTLELGDSALYLCAGRKNRAGADGYTFGSGTRLTVV.

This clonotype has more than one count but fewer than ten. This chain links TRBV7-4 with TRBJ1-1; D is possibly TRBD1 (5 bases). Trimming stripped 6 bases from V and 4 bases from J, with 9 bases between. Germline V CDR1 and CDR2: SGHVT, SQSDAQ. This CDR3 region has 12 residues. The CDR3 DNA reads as TGTGCCAGCAGTCTCGACAGCACTGAAGCTTTCTTT. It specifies CASSLDSTEAFF. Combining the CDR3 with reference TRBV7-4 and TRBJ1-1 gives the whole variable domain GAGVSQSPRYKVAKRGRDVALRCDSISGHVTLYWYRQTLGQGSEVLTYSQSDAQRDKSGRPSGRFSAERPERSVSTLKIQRTEQGDSAVYLCASSLDSTEAFFGQGTRLTVV.

The chain's CDR3 is CASSYSVSTDTQYF. In nucleotides, the CDR3 is TGTGCCAGCAGTTACTCTGTTTCCACAGATACGCAGTATTTT. The chain has TRBV6-6 and TRBJ2-3; D gene ambiguous. V lost 0 bases and J 2 bases, leaving 6 bases between the germline ends. Germline V gene lookup returns CDR1 MNHNY and CDR2 SVGAGI (reference sequence). The CDR3 contains 14 residues.

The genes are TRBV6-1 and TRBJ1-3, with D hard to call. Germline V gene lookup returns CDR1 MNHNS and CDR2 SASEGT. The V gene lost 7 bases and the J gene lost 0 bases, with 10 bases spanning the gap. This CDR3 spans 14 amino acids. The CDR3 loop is CASIYTLSGNTIYF. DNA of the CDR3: TGTGCCAGCATCTATACCCTCTCTGGAAACACCATATATTTT.

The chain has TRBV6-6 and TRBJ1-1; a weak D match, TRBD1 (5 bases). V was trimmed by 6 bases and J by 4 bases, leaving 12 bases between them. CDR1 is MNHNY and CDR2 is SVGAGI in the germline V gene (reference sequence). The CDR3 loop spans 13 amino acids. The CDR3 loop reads CASSPLRGTEAFF. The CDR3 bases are TGTGCCAGCAGCCCACTAAGGGGCACTGAAGCTTTCTTT.

This chain's CDR3 is CASSPTTGDNEQYV. The DNA of the CDR3 is TGTGCCAGCAGCCCTACTACAGGGGACAACGAGCAGTACGTC. The chain employs TRBV7-6 and TRBJ2-7, with TRBD1 matching over 7 bases. The CDR3 spans 14 residues. Looked up from germline, CDR1 is SGHVS and CDR2 is FNYEAQ. V lost 5 bases and J lost 5; bases outside the gene matches: 9.

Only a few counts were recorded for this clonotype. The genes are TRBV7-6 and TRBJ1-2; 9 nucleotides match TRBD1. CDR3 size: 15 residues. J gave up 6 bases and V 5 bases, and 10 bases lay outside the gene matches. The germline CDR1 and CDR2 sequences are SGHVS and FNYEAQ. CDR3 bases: TGTGCCAGCAGCCTCGTAGGGGGACAGGGAGATGGCTACACCTTC. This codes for CASSLVGGQGDGYTF.

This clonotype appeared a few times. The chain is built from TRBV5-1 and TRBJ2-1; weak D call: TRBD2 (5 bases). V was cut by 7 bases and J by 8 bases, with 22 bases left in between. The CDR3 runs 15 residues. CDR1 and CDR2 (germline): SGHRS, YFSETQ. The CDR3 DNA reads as TGCGCCAGCGGATTTAGCTCCGGGGAAATGGATGAGCAGTTCTTC. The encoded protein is CASGFSSGEMDEQFF. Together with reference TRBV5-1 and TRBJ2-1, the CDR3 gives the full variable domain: KAGVTQTPRYLIKTRGQQVTLSCSPISGHRSVSWYQQTPGQGLQFLFEYFSETQRNKGNFPGRFSGRQFSNSRSEMNVSTLELGDSALYLCASGFSSGEMDEQFFGPGTRLTVL.

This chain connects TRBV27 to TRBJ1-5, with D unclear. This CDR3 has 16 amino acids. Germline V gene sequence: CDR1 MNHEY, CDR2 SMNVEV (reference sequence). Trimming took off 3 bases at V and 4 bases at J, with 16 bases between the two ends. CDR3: CASSFGVMGPNQPQHF. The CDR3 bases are TGTGCCAGCAGTTTTGGGGTGATGGGTCCGAATCAGCCCCAGCATTTT.

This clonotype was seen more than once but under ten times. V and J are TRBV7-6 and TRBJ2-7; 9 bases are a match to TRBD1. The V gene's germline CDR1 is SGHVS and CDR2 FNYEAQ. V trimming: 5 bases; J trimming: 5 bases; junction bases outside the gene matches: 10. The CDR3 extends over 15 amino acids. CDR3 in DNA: TGTGCCAGCAGCCTGGGGACAGGGTCTTTCCACGAGCAGTACGTC. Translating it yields CASSLGTGSFHEQYV.

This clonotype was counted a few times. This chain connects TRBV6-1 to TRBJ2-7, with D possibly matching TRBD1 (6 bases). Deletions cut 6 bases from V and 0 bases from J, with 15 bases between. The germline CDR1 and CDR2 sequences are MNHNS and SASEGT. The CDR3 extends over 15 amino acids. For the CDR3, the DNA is TGTGCCAGCAGCCGAGACAGGATGAGCTCCTACGAGCAGTACGTC. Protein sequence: CASSRDRMSSYEQYV.